The rows below give T cell receptor beta chains drawn from one sample of a study of T cells in Graves' hyperthyroidism and ophthalmopathy. From the multiplex PCR reads, TCRdb called clonotypes with MiXCR, one entry per CDR3 protein. There are about 420,000 distinct CDR3 sequences in the sample; roughly 15% occur only once, and about 5% lies in the top ten. Sequencing input: blood. These receptors all come from a woman aged 18-29 years with Graves' hyperthyroidism. Both conserved end residues are part of each CDR3. A D gene is named only where the DNA matches it firmly. The size entry is marked missing in some rows and otherwise reads once, few, many or a size class.

.	TRBV6-4	TRBJ2-1	few	CASSQGGTYNEQFF	TGTGCCAGCAGTCAGGGGGGGACCTACAATGAGCAGTTCTTC
.	TRBV4-3	TRBJ1-5	.	CASSQAGGQPQHF	TGCGCCAGCAGCCAGGCGGGTGGTCAGCCCCAGCATTTT
.	TRBV11-1	TRBJ1-2	many	CASSHRVGGYTF	TGTGCCAGCAGTCACAGGGTTGGCGGCTACACCTTC
.	TRBV5-8	TRBJ2-3	.	CASSFGVARTDTQYF	TGTGCCAGCAGCTTCGGAGTAGCCCGCACAGATACGCAGTATTTT
.	TRBV7-9	TRBJ2-5	many	CASSQGGRGQETQYF	TGTGCCAGCAGCCAGGGGGGCCGGGGTCAAGAGACCCAGTACTTC
TRBD1	TRBV20-1	TRBJ2-5	many	CSARDGGQGETQYF	TGCAGTGCTAGAGATGGTGGACAGGGAGAGACCCAGTACTTC
TRBD1	TRBV2	TRBJ1-1	many	CASSRGQVMNTEAFF	TGTGCCAGCAGTCGGGGACAGGTTATGAACACTGAAGCTTTCTTT
.	TRBV6-1	TRBJ1-1	.	CASSPRWGTLNTEAFF	TGTGCCAGCAGTCCCCGTTGGGGCACATTGAACACTGAAGCTTTCTTT
TRBD1	TRBV20-1	TRBJ1-4	few	CSATAGTGLGKLFF	TGCAGTGCAACCGCGGGGACAGGGTTAGGAAAACTGTTTTTT
.	TRBV7-9	TRBJ2-7	many	CASSLMGPPSQSYEQYF	TGTGCCAGCAGCTTAATGGGGCCGCCAAGTCAAAGCTACGAGCAGTACTTC
TRBD1	TRBV19	TRBJ2-1	.	CASSIGTGGVQRTYDEQFF	TGTGCCAGTAGTATAGGAACAGGGGGCGTACAGCGGACGTACGATGAGCAGTTCTTC
TRBD2	TRBV6-2/TRBV6-3	TRBJ2-5	.	CASTKLAGAVGETQYF	TGTGCCAGCACCAAACTAGCGGGAGCTGTCGGGGAGACCCAGTACTTC
.	TRBV19	TRBJ2-1	few	CASSMIRTRDYNEQFF	TGTGCCAGTAGTATGATTCGGACAAGGGATTACAATGAGCAGTTCTTC
.	TRBV19	TRBJ1-1	few	CASSIGYRLNTEAFF	TGTGCCAGTAGTATTGGGTACAGGTTGAACACTGAAGCTTTCTTT
TRBD1	TRBV20-1	TRBJ2-7	many	CSAGRDRVSEQYF	TGCAGTGCGGGCCGGGACAGGGTTTCCGAGCAGTACTTC
.	TRBV7-2	TRBJ2-7	.	CASSKDGVGWDEQYF	TGTGCCAGCAGCAAGGACGGTGTCGGTTGGGACGAGCAGTACTTC
TRBD2	TRBV20-1	TRBJ2-7	many	CSASGPGGYEQYF	TGCAGTGCTAGTGGACCGGGAGGTTACGAGCAGTACTTC
.	TRBV10-3	TRBJ1-6	many	CAIGRANSPLHF	TGTGCGATCGGGAGGGCCAATTCACCCCTCCACTTT
TRBD2	TRBV20-1	TRBJ2-1	many	CSANQRERSYNEQFF	TGCAGTGCCAATCAGCGGGAACGGTCCTACAATGAGCAGTTCTTC
.	TRBV14	TRBJ1-6	many	CASSQDLQDNSPLHF	TGTGCCAGCAGCCAAGATCTACAGGATAATTCACCCCTCCACTTT
.	TRBV20-1	TRBJ1-1	few	CSAERGGLGTEVFF	TGCAGTGCCGAACGTGGGGGGTTGGGCACTGAAGTTTTCTTT
TRBD1	TRBV9	TRBJ1-1	many	CASSVGTGLDTEAFF	TGTGCCAGCAGCGTTGGGACAGGGTTGGACACTGAAGCTTTCTTT
TRBD1	TRBV2	TRBJ1-2	many	CASSYRGDYGYTF	TGTGCCAGCAGTTACAGGGGTGACTATGGCTACACCTTC
.	TRBV3-1	TRBJ1-2	many	CASSQETGTRNGYTF	TGTGCCAGCAGCCAAGAGACCGGGACAAGGAATGGCTACACCTTC
.	TRBV5-6	TRBJ2-7	many	CASSLGAGYHEQYF	TGTGCCAGCAGCTTAGGTGCGGGATATCACGAGCAGTACTTC
.	TRBV5-4	TRBJ2-7	.	CASSLLDLEQYF	TGTGCCAGCAGTTTACTAGATTTAGAGCAGTACTTC
.	TRBV19	TRBJ1-1	few	CASSIRLNTEAFF	TGTGCCAGTAGTATTAGGCTAAACACTGAAGCTTTCTTT
.	TRBV6-2/TRBV6-3	TRBJ1-6	.	CASSYVQGHNSPLHF	TGTGCCAGCAGTTACGTCCAGGGGCATAATTCACCCCTCCACTTT
.	TRBV28	TRBJ2-7	.	CASSPRDTDSHEQYF	TGTGCCAGCAGTCCCCGGGACACCGACTCCCACGAGCAGTACTTC
.	TRBV7-2	TRBJ1-5	many	CASSIDGSNQPQHF	TGTGCCAGCAGCATCGACGGTAGCAATCAGCCCCAGCATTTT
TRBD2	TRBV6-5	TRBJ2-2	few	CASSYSLAENTGELFF	TGTGCCAGCAGTTACTCCCTAGCGGAGAACACCGGGGAGCTGTTTTTT
TRBD2	TRBV7-9	TRBJ2-1	.	CASSPRLAVDEQFF	TGTGCCAGCAGCCCCCGACTAGCGGTCGATGAGCAGTTCTTC
TRBD2	TRBV4-2	TRBJ2-2	few	CASSQDGTSGVGELFF	TGTGCCAGCAGCCAAGATGGGACTAGCGGTGTCGGGGAGCTGTTTTTT
.	TRBV20-1	TRBJ1-5	few	CSARDTSYNQPQHF	TGCAGTGCTAGGGACACAAGTTACAATCAGCCCCAGCATTTT
.	TRBV28	TRBJ2-4	.	CASSLWNRRFLAKNIQYF	TGTGCCAGCAGTTTATGGAACAGGAGATTTCTAGCCAAAAACATTCAGTACTTC
TRBD1	TRBV30	TRBJ1-2	few	CAWRRTGSYGYTF	TGTGCCTGGAGACGGACAGGGAGCTATGGCTACACCTTC
.	TRBV29-1	TRBJ1-1	.	CSVGSGPAAFF	TGCAGCGTTGGTTCAGGACCTGCTGCTTTCTTT
TRBD2	TRBV20-1	TRBJ2-2	.	CSAGFPGLAGGRTGELFF	TGCAGTGCTGGGTTCCCGGGACTAGCGGGAGGGCGTACCGGGGAGCTGTTTTTT
TRBD1	TRBV20-1	TRBJ2-7	.	CSARVMWGQGGGSSYEQYF	TGCAGTGCTAGAGTGATGTGGGGACAGGGCGGTGGGAGCTCCTACGAGCAGTACTTC
TRBD2	TRBV27	TRBJ2-7	.	CASSHGSAAGVFEQYF	TGTGCCAGCAGTCATGGGTCGGCAGCGGGAGTTTTCGAGCAGTACTTC
TRBD2	TRBV27	TRBJ2-7	few	CASSLSASGSLEQYF	TGTGCCAGCAGTTTATCGGCCAGCGGGAGTCTCGAGCAGTACTTC
.	TRBV4-3	TRBJ2-3	few	CASSQVRESTDTQYF	TGCGCCAGCAGCCAAGTTAGGGAATCGACAGATACGCAGTATTTT
TRBD1	TRBV28	TRBJ2-6	few	CASGGLDRGNSGANVLTF	TGTGCCAGCGGAGGTCTAGACAGGGGGAACTCTGGGGCCAACGTCCTGACTTTC
.	TRBV30	TRBJ2-2	many	CACPRGFGELFF	TGTGCCTGCCCAAGAGGGTTCGGGGAGCTGTTTTTT
.	TRBV4-1	TRBJ2-1	.	CASSPLTNEQFF	TGCGCCAGCAGCCCCCTGACCAATGAGCAGTTCTTC